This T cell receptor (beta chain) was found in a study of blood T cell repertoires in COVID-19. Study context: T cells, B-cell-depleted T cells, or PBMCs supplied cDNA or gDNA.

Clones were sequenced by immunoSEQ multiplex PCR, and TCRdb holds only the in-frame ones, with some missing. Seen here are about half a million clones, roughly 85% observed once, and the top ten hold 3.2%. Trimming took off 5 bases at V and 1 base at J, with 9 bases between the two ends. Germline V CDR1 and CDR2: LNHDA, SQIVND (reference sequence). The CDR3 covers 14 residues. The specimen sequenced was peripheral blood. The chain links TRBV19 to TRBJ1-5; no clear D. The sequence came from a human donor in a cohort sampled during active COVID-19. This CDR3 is CASSSGSSNQPQHF. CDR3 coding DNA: TGTGCCAGTAGTTCCGGTAGCAGCAATCAGCCCCAGCATTTT.